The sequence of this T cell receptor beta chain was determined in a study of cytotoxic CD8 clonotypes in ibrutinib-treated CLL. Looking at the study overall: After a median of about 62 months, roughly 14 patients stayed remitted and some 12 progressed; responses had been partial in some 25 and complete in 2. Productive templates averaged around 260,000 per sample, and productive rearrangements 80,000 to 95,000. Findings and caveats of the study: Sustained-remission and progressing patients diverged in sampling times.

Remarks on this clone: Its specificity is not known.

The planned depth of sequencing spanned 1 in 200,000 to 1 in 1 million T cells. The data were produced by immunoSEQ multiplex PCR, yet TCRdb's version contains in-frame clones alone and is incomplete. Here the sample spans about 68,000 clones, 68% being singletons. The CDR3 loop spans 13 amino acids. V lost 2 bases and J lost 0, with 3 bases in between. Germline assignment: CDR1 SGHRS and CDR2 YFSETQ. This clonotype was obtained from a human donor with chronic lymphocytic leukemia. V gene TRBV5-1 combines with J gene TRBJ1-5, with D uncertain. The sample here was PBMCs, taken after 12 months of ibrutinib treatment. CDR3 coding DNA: TGCGCCAGCAGCTTTGATAGCAATCAGCCCCAGCATTTT. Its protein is CASSFDSNQPQHF.